What follows are 22 T cell receptor beta chains derived from one specimen sequenced in a study of early T cells in non-severe SARS-CoV-2 infection (dated by TCRdb to about 2021). The library was generated by 5' RACE. Sequencing used a NextSeq 500. TCRdb reran the public reads through fastp at Q25 and MiXCR, keeping productive beta chains. Each entry merges the rows of one CDR3 protein and shows their most common DNA and genes. Counted in this sample were 48,000 or so distinct CDR3 sequences; around 13% of them appeared once. The ten biggest clones cover 10% of the sample. The sample taken for sequencing was whole blood. The receptor source for this set is an adult who was a healthcare worker with PCR-confirmed SARS-CoV-2 infection or an uninfected control (not recorded which).

Remarks on this clonotype: A much more abundant neighbour one base away suggests this may be a read error. The rearrangement links TRBV3-1 to TRBJ1-1, with TRBD1 matching over 7 bases. V shed 4 bases, J shed 1 base, and the junction held 3 bases outside the gene matches. Germline values: CDR1 LGHDT, CDR2 YNNKEL (reference sequence). This CDR3 contains 14 residues. The CDR3 sequence is CASSRGQPNTEAFF. Here the CDR3 DNA reads TGTGCCAGCAGCCGGGGACAGCCGAACACTGAAGCTTTCTTT.

Many counts were recorded for this clonotype. The chain recombines TRBV3-1 with TRBJ2-1; 7 bases match TRBD1. V gave up 1 base and J gave up 16 bases; unmatched junction bases: 4. The CDR3 runs to 11 residues. Looked up from germline, CDR1 is LGHDT and CDR2 is YNNKEL (reference sequence). The CDR3 DNA reads TGTGCCAGCAGCCAAGGGGACAGAGGCTTCTTC. Translated: CASSQGDRGFF.

There are many counts of this clonotype. The chain combines TRBV4-1 with TRBJ2-1; 7 bases match TRBD2. This CDR3 comprises 16 residues. Losses at the gene ends were 1 base for V and 4 bases for J; bases not matched to a gene: 7. Germline V gives CDR1 MGHRA, CDR2 YSYEKL. CDR3 residues: CASSQGASGSYNEQFF. CDR3 DNA: TGCGCCAGCAGCCAAGGGGCTAGCGGCTCTTACAATGAGCAGTTCTTC.

The sample holds many counts of this clonotype. The chain recombines TRBV20-1 with TRBJ1-2, with D hard to call. The CDR3 length is 14 residues. Germline lookup yields CDR1 DFQATT and CDR2 SNEGSKA (reference sequence). The V end lost 6 bases, the J end lost 0 bases, and 14 bases lay between the germline ends. CDR3 protein: CSAREGNTNYGYTF. The CDR3 DNA is TGCAGTGCAAGGGAAGGGAACACTAACTATGGCTACACCTTC.

The chain carries TRBV15 and TRBJ2-7; D perhaps matches TRBD2 (5 bases). The V end lost 1 base, the J end lost 2 bases, and 12 bases lay between the germline ends. The CDR3 totals 15 residues. Germline CDR1 reads LNHNV; CDR2 reads YYDKDF (reference sequence). The CDR3 reads CATSRAPSGTYEQYF. The CDR3 DNA reads as TGTGCCACCAGCAGAGCGCCTTCCGGGACCTACGAGCAGTACTTC.

This clonotype was detected many times. The chain uses TRBV7-9 and TRBJ2-1; D gene uncertain. Trimming cost V 3 bases and J 9 bases, with 21 bases left between them. The CDR3 extends over 16 amino acids. Germline assignment: CDR1 SEHNR and CDR2 FQNEAQ (reference sequence). This chain's CDR3 is CASSFPPGKTDGEQFF. As DNA, the CDR3 is TGTGCCAGCAGCTTCCCCCCCGGTAAAACGGATGGTGAGCAGTTCTTC.

V gene TRBV29-1 combines with J gene TRBJ1-2; maybe TRBD1 (6 bases). Germline V gives CDR1 SQVTM, CDR2 ANQGSEA. The CDR3 is 11 residues long. Trimming took 4 bases from V and 3 from J, leaving 6 bases between them. The CDR3 coding sequence is TGCAGCGTTGGACAGGACTATGGCTACACCTTC. Its protein product is CSVGQDYGYTF. Together with reference TRBV29-1 and TRBJ1-2, the CDR3 gives the full variable domain: SAVISQKPSRDICQRGTSLTIQCQVDSQVTMMFWYRQQPGQSLTLIATANQGSEATYESGFVIDKFPISRPNLTFSTLTVSNMSPEDSSIYLCSVGQDYGYTFGSGTRLTVV.

There are many counts of this clonotype. The genes are TRBV7-2 and TRBJ1-3; D remains unclear. The V end lost 1 base, the J end lost 3 bases, and 13 bases lay between the germline ends. CDR3 length: 16 amino acids. Germline assignment: CDR1 SGHTA and CDR2 FQGNSA. Written as DNA, the CDR3 is TGTGCCAGCAGCTTAGAAAGGGAGGCAGTTGGAAACACCATATATTTT. This translates into CASSLEREAVGNTIYF.

The chain combines TRBV29-1 with TRBJ2-7; D is perhaps TRBD1 (6 bases). V dropped 7 bases and J dropped 7 bases, with 14 bases sitting between them. The CDR3 covers 11 residues. Germline CDR1 and CDR2: SQVTM and ANQGSEA. CDR3 sequence: CSGLQGREQYF. Written as DNA, the CDR3 is TGCAGCGGGTTACAGGGTCGAGAGCAGTACTTC.

This clonotype has a count of ten or more. This chain uses TRBV7-6 with TRBJ2-5, with 11 bases that match TRBD2. Losses at the gene ends were 1 base for V and 4 bases for J; bases not matched to a gene: 5. The CDR3 runs 16 residues. Germline V gives CDR1 SGHVS, CDR2 FNYEAQ. The CDR3 here is CASSLVTSGGGETQYF. Here the CDR3 DNA reads TGTGCCAGCAGCTTAGTTACTAGCGGGGGAGGAGAGACCCAGTACTTC.

At least ten counts were recorded for this clonotype. J is TRBJ1-1 and V is TRBV6-1, with D possibly TRBD1 on 6 matching bases. V was clipped by 5 bases and J by 1 base, with 8 bases between them. CDR3 length: 13 residues. The germline CDR1 and CDR2 sequences are MNHNS and SASEGT. The DNA for the CDR3 is TGTGCCAGCAGTCCGGGACAGAACACTGAAGCTTTCTTT. Protein sequence: CASSPGQNTEAFF.

This clonotype came up many times. The chain recombines TRBV18 with TRBJ1-6; D not certain. V was shortened by 2 bases and J by 10 bases, with 12 bases between the two germline ends. CDR1 and CDR2 from the germline V gene are KGHSH and LQKENI. The CDR3 is made up of 14 amino acids. The CDR3 DNA reads as TGTGCCAGCTCACCAGAGGCAGGTTCATCACCCCTCCACTTT. Translated, it gives CASSPEAGSSPLHF.

This clonotype was detected ten times or more. This chain connects TRBV7-9 to TRBJ1-1; a weak D match, TRBD1 (6 bases). Per germline, CDR1 SEHNR and CDR2 FQNEAQ (reference sequence). The V gene lost 4 bases and the J gene lost 5 bases, with 17 bases spanning the gap. This CDR3 is 15 amino acids long. CDR3 in DNA: TGTGCCAGCAGCTCCCGACCGGGGGCTGGAACTGAAGCTTTCTTT. Amino acid sequence: CASSSRPGAGTEAFF.

This clonotype was seen ten or more times. The CDR3 sequence is CASSSTRSGANVLTF. The CDR3, as DNA: TGCGCCAGCAGCTCTACCCGCTCTGGGGCCAACGTCCTGACTTTC. V usage is TRBV5-1 and J usage is TRBJ2-6; D is unresolved. The germline V and J ends were trimmed by 3 bases and 0 bases, with 7 bases remaining between them. The CDR3 has 15 residues. The V gene's germline CDR1 is SGHRS and CDR2 YFSETQ.

This clonotype showed up just a few times. The J gene is TRBJ1-1, the V gene TRBV5-6; the match to TRBD1 covers 7 bases. This CDR3 has 14 amino acids. V gave up 5 bases and J gave up 9 bases; unmatched junction bases: 13. Looked up from germline, CDR1 is SGHDT and CDR2 is YYEEEE. The CDR3 protein is CASRQKDRENKAFF. As DNA, the CDR3 is TGTGCCAGCAGACAAAAAGACAGGGAAAATAAAGCTTTCTTT.

This clonotype was counted many times. V usage is TRBV5-6 and J usage is TRBJ2-1; 9 bases line up with TRBD2. CDR3 length: 18 residues. V shed 5 bases, J shed 7 bases, and the junction held 19 bases outside the gene matches. Germline lookup yields CDR1 SGHDT and CDR2 YYEEEE. The CDR3 loop is CASRLGNLTSGRRNEQFF. The CDR3 DNA reads TGTGCCAGCAGACTAGGAAATCTGACTAGCGGACGACGGAATGAGCAGTTCTTC.

The chain joins TRBV21-1 to TRBJ1-6; TRBD1 was called by the table and not checked on the DNA. TRBV21-1 is a pseudogene. The CDR3 contains 18 residues. CDR3 protein: CASSLNLTGGFYNSPLHF. The CDR3 DNA reads as TGTGCCAGCAGCCTCAACTTGACAGGGGGCTTCTATAATTCACCCCTCCACTTT.

This clonotype was recorded many times. The rearrangement links TRBV7-8 to TRBJ2-7; D is possibly TRBD1 (6 bases). This CDR3 is built from 15 residues. Trimming took 0 bases from V and 4 from J, leaving 13 bases between them. The germline V gene encodes CDR1 SGHVS and CDR2 FQNEAQ. The CDR3 DNA reads as TGTGCCAGCAGCTTAGCAACCCCAGGGGTTTACGAGCAGTACTTC. It yields the protein CASSLATPGVYEQYF.

The chain has TRBV11-1 and TRBJ2-7, with TRBD1 matching 11 bases. Trimming at V came to 5 bases and at J to 6 bases, leaving 9 bases not matched to a gene. This CDR3 is built from 15 residues. Germline V gene sequence: CDR1 SGHAT, CDR2 FQDESV (reference sequence). The CDR3, as DNA: TGTGCCAGCAGCGTTTACGGACAGGGGGCTGGCGAGCAGTACTTC. Translating gives CASSVYGQGAGEQYF.

This clonotype showed up many times. The chain uses TRBV12-3 or TRBV12-4 and TRBJ2-5; D is ambiguous. This CDR3 is built from 13 residues. Trimming pared 3 bases from V and 5 bases from J, leaving 10 bases between. In nucleotides, the CDR3 is TGTGCCAGCAGTTTCGTGGCCGGGGAGACCCAGTACTTC. Translation gives CASSFVAGETQYF.

In its sample, this clonotype was seen many times. The chain joins TRBV9 to TRBJ2-3; D is perhaps TRBD2 (5 bases). This CDR3 has 14 amino acids. Between the trimmed V and J ends, which lost 6 bases and 1 base, there was a span of 12 bases. Germline V gene data show CDR1 as SGDLS and CDR2 as YYNGEE. CDR3 protein: CASTPDGGTDTQYF. The DNA for the CDR3 is TGTGCCAGCACCCCAGACGGGGGCACAGATACGCAGTATTTT.

The chain combines TRBV7-9 with TRBJ2-1; D ambiguous. Germline loops: CDR1 SEHNR, CDR2 FQNEAQ (reference sequence). CDR3 length: 13 residues. V was cut by 0 bases and J by 5 bases, with 5 bases left in between. The CDR3 region is CASSLANHNEQFF. CDR3 nucleotides: TGTGCCAGCAGCTTAGCGAATCACAATGAGCAGTTCTTC.